This passage covers 15 T cell receptor beta chains from one sample sequenced in a study of stem cell transplantation in POMP-related autoinflammatory disease. Generated by immunoSEQ multiplex PCR, the TCRdb table keeps only in-frame clones and is missing some. This sample has 7,000 to 9,000 clones; just over 90% occur once, and the top ten carry around 2.5%. Study conclusions and caveats: Unique TRB V-J gene pairings were limited in number in patients with PRAID. PRAID patients trended toward lower TRB diversity and higher clonality in all analyzed T-cell subsets.

Their recognized antigens are unknown. Sequenced material: CD8+ T cells from PBMCs, taken before stem cell transplantation. The receptor source for this set is a human donor with POMP-related autoinflammation and immune dysregulation (PRAID).

The gene calls are TRBV29-1 and TRBJ1-2; TRBD1 agrees at 10 bases. Per the germline V gene, CDR1 is SQVTM and CDR2 is ANQGSEA. CDR3 length: 15 amino acids. V shed 3 bases, J shed 6 bases, and the junction held 10 bases outside the gene matches. In nucleotides, the CDR3 is TGCAGCGTTGACCTTGTCGACAGGGGGCGCGATGGCTACACCTTC. The encoded protein is CSVDLVDRGRDGYTF.

CDR3: CATSRVPSGETYEQYF. CDR3 in DNA: TGTGCCACCAGCAGAGTCCCTAGCGGGGAGACCTACGAGCAGTACTTC. J is TRBJ2-7 and V is TRBV15; 9 nucleotides match TRBD2. From germline, CDR1 is LNHNV and CDR2 YYDKDF (reference sequence). Trimming at V came to 1 base and at J to 2 bases, leaving 6 bases not matched to a gene. The CDR3 loop spans 16 amino acids.

V usage is TRBV6-5 and J usage is TRBJ1-6; no clear D gene. The germline CDR1 and CDR2 sequences are MNHEY and SVGAGI. V lost 3 bases, J lost 9 bases, and 6 bases lay in between. The CDR3 spans 12 residues. The CDR3 DNA is TGTGCCAGCAGTTATGGTGTTTCACCCCTCCACTTT. Residues: CASSYGVSPLHF.

The CDR3 sequence: CASSAGGSYEQYF. The CDR3 DNA is TGTGCCAGCAGTGCAGGGGGCTCGTACGAGCAGTACTTC. V is TRBV28 and J is TRBJ2-5; 8 bases match TRBD1. The J call may be mistaken, given a closer DNA end match to TRBJ2-7. Germline CDR1 and CDR2: MDHEN and SYDVKM. The CDR3 is made up of 13 amino acids.

This chain connects TRBV15 to TRBJ2-7, with a tentative D call TRBD1 (6 bases). From germline, CDR1 is LNHNV and CDR2 YYDKDF (reference sequence). V was trimmed by 6 bases and J by 1 base, leaving 10 bases between them. The CDR3 totals 13 residues. The CDR3 is CATRGAGSYEQYF. As DNA, the CDR3 is TGTGCCACCAGGGGGGCAGGGTCCTACGAGCAGTACTTC.

V is TRBV6-1 and J is TRBJ1-3; D remains unclear. The germline gives CDR1 MNHNS, CDR2 SASEGT. Trimming removed 3 bases at V and 0 bases at J, with 12 bases between. The CDR3 totals 16 residues. The DNA for the CDR3 is TGTGCCAGCAGTGAGTTTGTTTGGGACTCTGGAAACACCATATATTTT. Amino acids: CASSEFVWDSGNTIYF.

The chain is built from TRBV5-1 and TRBJ2-3; 8 bases line up with TRBD1. Trimming took 3 bases from V and 3 from J; bases not matched to a gene: 12. Per the germline V gene, CDR1 is SGHRS and CDR2 is YFSETQ. CDR3 size: 17 residues. The DNA of the CDR3 is TGCGCCAGCAGCTCTTCCGGGGTAAACAGGGGGACAGATACGCAGTATTTT. Its protein is CASSSSGVNRGTDTQYF. The whole variable domain, filled in from reference TRBV5-1 and TRBJ2-3, reads KAGVTQTPRYLIKTRGQQVTLSCSPISGHRSVSWYQQTPGQGLQFLFEYFSETQRNKGNFPGRFSGRQFSNSRSEMNVSTLELGDSALYLCASSSSGVNRGTDTQYFGPGTRLTVL.

The chain links TRBV11-1 to TRBJ1-6; TRBD1 might be the D (5 bases). Germline V gives CDR1 SGHAT, CDR2 FQDESV (reference sequence). With 2 bases removed from V and 7 bases from J, the gap between germline ends came to 9 bases. The CDR3 consists of 14 residues. Here the CDR3 reads CASSLRRGNSPLHF. CDR3 bases: TGTGCCAGCAGCTTACGCCGGGGGAATTCACCCCTCCACTTT.

The rearrangement uses TRBV5-6 and TRBJ2-7, with 8 bases matching TRBD2. The V gene's germline CDR1 is SGHDT and CDR2 YYEEEE. The CDR3 sequence is 14 residues long. After removal of 1 base from V and 7 bases from J, the junction contained 7 bases not matched to a gene. The CDR3 is CASSLRLAIQEQYF. Written as DNA, the CDR3 is TGTGCCAGCAGCTTGAGACTAGCGATTCAGGAGCAGTACTTC. The full variable domain, with the rest looked up from reference TRBV5-6 and TRBJ2-7, is DAGVTQSPTHLIKTRGQQVTLRCSPKSGHDTVSWYQQALGQGPQFIFQYYEEEERQRGNFPDRFSGHQFPNYSSELNVNALLLGDSALYLCASSLRLAIQEQYFGPGTRLTVT.

The J gene is TRBJ2-2, the V gene TRBV9; D gene ambiguous. CDR3 length: 13 residues. Germline V lookup: CDR1 SGDLS, CDR2 YYNGEE. Trimming shortened V by 3 bases and J by 7 bases, and 10 bases separated the two germline ends. The CDR3 nucleotides read TGTGCCAGCAGCGACGGATTTGGCGGGGAGCTGTTTTTT. Amino acid sequence: CASSDGFGGELFF.

The rearrangement joins TRBV6-5 to TRBJ2-3; TRBD2 aligns across 12 bases. V was pared by 4 bases and J by 5 bases, with 4 bases of the junction left unmatched. CDR3 size: 15 residues. The V gene's germline CDR1 is MNHEY and CDR2 SVGAGI. CDR3 nucleotides: TGTGCCAGCAGTTCTAGCGGGAGGGCCGGAGATACGCAGTATTTT. It translates to CASSSSGRAGDTQYF.

Comments on this clone: Germline is not matched at one junction end, which may reflect a read error. The V call is TRBV7-9, the J call TRBJ1-4, with D unclear. Germline CDR1 is SEHNR and CDR2 is FQNEAQ (reference sequence). There are 11 residues in the CDR3. This CDR3 reads CASSPNEKLFF. As DNA, the CDR3 is TGTGCCAGCAGCCCTAACGAAAAACTGTTTTTT.

This chain joins TRBV5-6 and TRBJ2-7; 12 bases are a match to TRBD2. The length of the CDR3 is 15 residues. V lost 1 base to trimming and J lost 3 bases; unmatched junction nucleotides: 2. Germline CDR1 reads SGHDT; CDR2 reads YYEEEE. CDR3 bases: TGTGCCAGCAGCTTGAGACTAGCGGGAGTCTACGAGCAGTACTTC. Translation: CASSLRLAGVYEQYF.

This rearrangement joins TRBV6-1 to TRBJ1-6, with D tentatively TRBD1 (6 bases). Looked up from germline, CDR1 is MNHNS and CDR2 is SASEGT. Trimming shortened V by 2 bases and J by 0 bases, and 14 bases separated the two germline ends. The CDR3 loop spans 18 amino acids. The CDR3: CASSETGWTSSYNSPLHF. As DNA, the CDR3 is TGTGCCAGCAGTGAAACAGGGTGGACCAGCTCCTATAATTCACCCCTCCACTTT.

This chain joins TRBV13 and TRBJ2-7; D may match TRBD1 or TRBD2 (6 bases each). Germline CDR1 and CDR2: PRHDT and FYEKMQ (reference sequence). The CDR3 runs to 15 residues. V lost 3 bases and J 2 bases, leaving 14 bases between the germline ends. The CDR3 sequence is CASSFSGGFAYEQYF. The CDR3 DNA sequence: TGTGCCAGCAGCTTCTCCGGGGGCTTCGCCTACGAGCAGTACTTC.